The clone carrying this T cell receptor (beta chain) was counted ten times or more. Its antigen is not identified. The CDR3 is 13 amino acids. V was shortened by 11 bases and J by 7 bases, with 17 bases between the two germline ends. Germline V gene sequence: CDR1 LNHDA, CDR2 SQIVND (reference sequence). This sample is part of a study of early T cells in non-severe SARS-CoV-2 infection. Study background: Bulk RNA from unsorted whole blood was sequenced; chains were unpaired.

Whole-study results and caveats: Using VDJdb, the matching emphasized anti-spike CD8 responses while missing private and CD4 specificities.

Individual cDNA molecules received unique molecular identifiers during library preparation. TCRdb ran MiXCR on the 5' RACE reads and lists one entry per CDR3 protein. The table lists fewer than 60,000 distinct CDR3 sequences, about 4% of them singletons. The source material was whole blood. The TCR was taken from an adult who was a healthcare worker with PCR-confirmed SARS-CoV-2 infection or an uninfected control (not recorded which). The chain joins TRBV19 to TRBJ1-4, with D possibly matching TRBD1 (6 bases). The CDR3 DNA reads TGTGCCTGCGATCCCGGGGGGCGTGAAAAACTGTTTTTT. Translation gives CACDPGGREKLFF.